This T cell receptor beta chain was observed in a study of beta chain features in type 1 diabetes. Study as a whole: Cell yields, age and gender were similar between patients and healthy donors. Study results and limitations: The influence of HLA type on TCRB rearrangement stayed undetermined. Sequencing used cDNA, and cells with high TCR expression could therefore be over-represented.

This clone was seen a handful of times. The antigen remains unidentified. The purity of all sorted populations exceeded 95%. The CDR3 sequence is 15 residues long. Germline V lookup: CDR1 SGHAT, CDR2 FQNNGV. The junction had 7 bases not matched to a gene; V was cut back by 5 bases and J by 8 bases. Of the isolated RNA, all was reverse transcribed, and so the sequenced material was expressed TCRB transcripts. Sequenced by immunoSEQ multiplex PCR; TCRdb stores in-frame clones only, minus some. The sample lists about 900,000 clones, under 20% occurring once. The specimen sequenced was naive CD4+ T cells from blood. This chain links TRBV11-2 with TRBJ2-1; TRBD2 matches 12 bases. This TCR was recovered from a young woman in good health. The DNA for the CDR3 is TGTGCCAGCAGCATGACTAGCGGGAGAGTGGATGAGCAGTTCTTC. Amino acid sequence: CASSMTSGRVDEQFF.